The 10 T cell receptor beta chains below were found in one sample sequenced in a study of T cell responses to AZD1222 COVID-19 vaccine. The data were produced by immunoSEQ multiplex PCR, yet TCRdb's version contains in-frame clones alone and is incomplete. Found here are 160,000 or so clones, approximately 90% of them singletons; the top ten hold around 4.5%. The sample in question was peripheral blood, obtained 28 days after the second dose of the MenACWY control vaccine. All receptors come from an adult who received the MenACWY meningococcal vaccine as a control.

The chain couples TRBV24-1 to TRBJ1-1; no clear D. The CDR3 contains 13 residues. Trimming pared 7 bases from V and 3 bases from J, leaving 11 bases between. CDR1 KGHDR and CDR2 SFDVKD come from the germline V gene. DNA for the CDR3: TGTGCCACCAGGGGCCGCACTGACACTGAAGCTTTCTTT. Its translation is CATRGRTDTEAFF.

This chain joins TRBV6-4 and TRBJ2-7; 7 nucleotides align to TRBD1. Germline CDR1 and CDR2: MRHNA and SNTAGT. Trimming took 5 bases from V and 2 from J; bases not matched to a gene: 12. The CDR3 runs to 16 residues. The CDR3 DNA sequence: TGTGCCAGCAGTCCTAGCCAGGGACAGCCAACCTACGAGCAGTACTTC. Amino acids: CASSPSQGQPTYEQYF.

The chain carries TRBV19 and TRBJ2-7; the D gene is possibly TRBD1 (6 bases). Between the trimmed V and J ends, which lost 5 bases and 1 base, there was a span of 12 bases. Germline CDR1 reads LNHDA; CDR2 reads SQIVND (reference sequence). This CDR3 has 14 residues. The CDR3 protein is CASSPGQLSYEQYF. In DNA form, the CDR3 reads TGTGCCAGTAGTCCCGGACAGTTGTCCTACGAGCAGTACTTC.

The genes are TRBV28 and TRBJ2-1; D is undetermined. The length of the CDR3 is 12 residues. The germline gives CDR1 MDHEN, CDR2 SYDVKM. Trimming took off 6 bases at V and 6 bases at J, with 9 bases between the two ends. CDR3: CASSPRINEQFF. CDR3 coding DNA: TGTGCCAGCAGCCCCCGGATCAATGAGCAGTTCTTC.

This clone was detected only once. The chain joins TRBV4-3 to TRBJ2-1; D remains unclear. The CDR3 spans 16 residues. Germline-derived CDR1 and CDR2 are LGHNA and YSLEER. V lost 1 base and J lost 0, with 10 bases in between. CDR3 region: CASSQGGSSSYNEQFF. The CDR3 bases are TGCGCCAGCAGCCAAGGCGGCAGTAGCTCCTACAATGAGCAGTTCTTC.

The rearrangement joins TRBV28 to TRBJ2-5, with 9 nucleotides matching TRBD1. Germline-derived CDR1 and CDR2 are MDHEN and SYDVKM. The ends lost 5 bases at V and 5 bases at J; junction bases unmatched: 3. The CDR3 runs 13 residues. Here the CDR3 DNA reads TGTGCCAGCAGTACAGGGGGCGCGGAGACCCAGTACTTC. Protein: CASSTGGAETQYF.

The chain employs TRBV25-1 and TRBJ2-1; 11 nucleotides agree with TRBD2. The junction had 3 bases not matched to a gene; V was cut back by 10 bases and J by 4 bases. Germline CDR1 is MGHDK and CDR2 is SYGVNS. The CDR3 sequence is 13 residues long. CDR3 region: CATRTSGYNEQFF. The CDR3 coding sequence is TGTGCCACCCGGACTAGCGGGTACAATGAGCAGTTCTTC.

This CDR3 reads CATGAPTYPRETQYF. In DNA form, the CDR3 reads TGTGCCACCGGAGCACCAACATACCCCCGGGAGACCCAGTACTTC. The genes are TRBV24-1 and TRBJ2-5; unclear D gene. The germline V and J ends were trimmed by 9 bases and 5 bases, with 21 bases remaining between them. The length of the CDR3 is 15 residues. CDR1 and CDR2 from the germline V gene are KGHDR and SFDVKD.

The J gene is TRBJ1-1, the V gene TRBV7-9; D not certain. This CDR3 spans 14 amino acids. Between the trimmed V and J ends, which lost 2 bases and 2 bases, there was a span of 9 bases. Per germline, CDR1 SEHNR and CDR2 FQNEAQ (reference sequence). CDR3 bases: TGTGCCAGCAGCTTACAGGCTCGAAACACTGAAGCTTTCTTT. Its protein is CASSLQARNTEAFF.

The V call is TRBV5-1, the J call TRBJ1-1, with a weak D call TRBD1 (5 bases). Germline-derived CDR1 and CDR2 are SGHRS and YFSETQ. The CDR3 sequence is 15 residues long. The V end lost 4 bases, the J end lost 3 bases, and 16 bases lay between the germline ends. CDR3 residues: CASSRQPGLDTEAFF. CDR3 bases: TGCGCCAGCAGCAGGCAGCCAGGGCTGGACACTGAAGCTTTCTTT.